Listed below are T cell receptor beta chains from one sample, sequenced in a study of cytomegalovirus exposure and HLA in healthy donors. Some clones are missing from TCRdb's copy, which holds only in-frame ones; the method was immunoSEQ multiplex PCR. Among under 150,000 clones listed, roughly 70% were seen once. The sample consisted of PBMCs. The receptor set was obtained from a woman between 40 and 55 years old in good health and CMV-seronegative. Each CDR3 is given with its conserved first and last residue. Fields, in order: J gene, V gene, D gene, clone size, CDR3 DNA, CDR3 protein. D genes are given only for firm matches. For some rows the clone size is stated as once, few or many, or as a class when expanded; others skip it.

>TRBJ2-6|TRBV30|TRBD1|-
TGTGCCTGGAGTGTACAGGGGTTACACTCTGGGGCCAACGTCCTGACTTTC
CAWSVQGLHSGANVLTF
>TRBJ1-2|TRBV6-5|-|-
TGTGCCAGCAGTTACGGCAGGGTAGGAACTAACTATGGCTACACCTTC
CASSYGRVGTNYGYTF
>TRBJ2-7|TRBV9|-|-
TGTGCCAGCAGCGGAAACTACGACTCGGCGAGCTCCTACGAGCAGTACTTC
CASSGNYDSASSYEQYF
>TRBJ1-4|TRBV18|-|-
TGTGCCAGCTCTCGGGGAACTAATGAAAAACTGTTTTTT
CASSRGTNEKLFF
>TRBJ1-1|TRBV5-1|-|-
TGCGCCAGCTGTCTCCAGGCCGGGGGGAACACTGAAGCTTTCTTT
CASCLQAGGNTEAFF
>TRBJ2-7|TRBV28|-|-
TGTGCCAGCAGTTCGATCCCAGTTTCCTACGAGCAGTACTTC
CASSSIPVSYEQYF
>TRBJ2-7|TRBV11-2|TRBD2|-
TGTGCCAGCAGCCCGACCCCTGGGACTAGCGGGGGATACGAGCAGTACTTC
CASSPTPGTSGGYEQYF
>TRBJ1-1|TRBV5-8|-|-
TGTGCCAGCAGCCTAGACGACGCGGGGGAAGCTTTCTTT
CASSLDDAGEAFF
>TRBJ2-7|TRBV5-1|TRBD1|-
TGCGCCAGCAGCCCTTGGACAGGGAGGATGGACGAGCAGTACTTC
CASSPWTGRMDEQYF
>TRBJ1-2|TRBV6-5|TRBD1|-
TGTGCCAGCAGTTATAGCACAGGGGGGAACTATGGCTACACCTTC
CASSYSTGGNYGYTF
>TRBJ1-4|TRBV19|TRBD1|-
TGTGCCAGTAGCACCGCCGGGACAGGGGGTGAAAAACTGTTTTTT
CASSTAGTGGEKLFF
>TRBJ1-5|TRBV28|TRBD1|-
TGTGCCGTATTGACAGGGGCCGCATATAGCAATCAGCCCCAGCATTTT
CAVLTGAAYSNQPQHF
>TRBJ2-6|TRBV2|-|-
TGTGCCAGCAGCCCACAGGAGAGAAGGGCCAACGTCCTGACTTTC
CASSPQERRANVLTF
>TRBJ1-1|TRBV6-5|-|-
TGTGCCAGCAGTTACTCGATGTACAGAGAAGCTTTCTTT
CASSYSMYREAFF
>TRBJ2-1|TRBV6-5|TRBD2|once
TGTGCCAGCAGTTACTCGAGGCTAGCGGGAGTCGATGAGCAGTTCTTC
CASSYSRLAGVDEQFF
>TRBJ1-1|TRBV28|-|-
TGTGCCAGCAGTCCACCCACAGGGCACACTGAAGCTTTCTTT
CASSPPTGHTEAFF
>TRBJ2-5|TRBV15|-|-
TGTGCCACCAGCAATAGGCGGGGAGAGACCCAGTACTTC
CATSNRRGETQYF
>TRBJ1-1|TRBV6-5|TRBD1|once
TGTGCCAGCAGTTACTCAACAGGGACAGGGTCCACTGAAGCTTTCTTT
CASSYSTGTGSTEAFF
>TRBJ2-7|TRBV19|-|-
TGTGCCAGTAGTAATCGGGGGGAGCAGTACTTC
CASSNRGEQYF
>TRBJ2-7|TRBV6-1|TRBD1|-
TGTGCCAGCCAGGGGGCCGCAGCCTACGAGCAGTACTTC
CASQGAAAYEQYF
>TRBJ1-1|TRBV27|-|-
TGTGCCAGCGGTGGGGAGGTGAACACTGAAGCTTTCTTT
CASGGEVNTEAFF
>TRBJ1-3|TRBV19|-|once
TGTGCCAGTAGTATTTCTTTCGGAAACACCATATATTTT
CASSISFGNTIYF
>TRBJ2-5|TRBV23-1|TRBD1|-
TGCGCCAGCAGTCTCATTCCCCTTCGGACAGGCTCGTCCCAAGAGACCCAGTACTTC
CASSLIPLRTGSSQETQYF
>TRBJ2-7|TRBV6-5|-|once
TGTGCCAGCAGTTACATTTTCACGGGGATTTCCTACGAGCAGTACTTC
CASSYIFTGISYEQYF
>TRBJ1-3|TRBV10-3|TRBD1|few
TGTGCCATCAGTGACGAAGGATGGACAGGGACCCTCTCTGGAAACACCATATATTTT
CAISDEGWTGTLSGNTIYF
>TRBJ1-6|TRBV7-2|-|-
TGTGCCAGCAGCTTCGGTAGTATTTCACCCCTCCACTTT
CASSFGSISPLHF
>TRBJ2-1|TRBV2|TRBD2|-
TGTGCCAGCAGTGACCCAACCCCCGGACTAGCGGGGGGTGAGCAGTTCTTC
CASSDPTPGLAGGEQFF
>TRBJ2-3|TRBV5-4|TRBD2|-
TGTGCCAGCAGTTTAGCGGGGTCTAGCACAGATACGCAGTATTTT
CASSLAGSSTDTQYF
>TRBJ1-1|TRBV7-8|TRBD1|-
TGTGCCAGCAGCTTAGACAGGGGTGGCGCTGAAGCTTTCTTT
CASSLDRGGAEAFF
>TRBJ1-6|TRBV6-1|TRBD1|once
TGTGCCAGCCAGGGGGGCTATAATTCACCCCTCCACTTT
CASQGGYNSPLHF
>TRBJ1-2|TRBV18|TRBD1|-
TGTGCCAGCTCACCCGGGGACAGGAGCTCTAACTATGGCTACACCTTC
CASSPGDRSSNYGYTF
>TRBJ1-5|TRBV19|TRBD1|-
TGTGCCAGTAGTGGACCGGGACAGGGGCGTCAGCCCCAGCATTTT
CASSGPGQGRQPQHF
>TRBJ1-2|TRBV5-1|TRBD1|-
TGCGCCAGCAGCGGCGGACAGGGGGCAAACTATGGCTACACCTTC
CASSGGQGANYGYTF
>TRBJ1-6|TRBV19|-|-
TGTGCCAGTAGAGAGGGAACCAGGGGAAGGAATTCACCCCTCCACTTT
CASREGTRGRNSPLHF
>TRBJ2-3|TRBV11-2|-|few
TGTGCCAGCAGCGCCACATTGGAGACTTATCCTAGCACAGATACGCAGTATTTT
CASSATLETYPSTDTQYF
>TRBJ2-3|TRBV6-4|-|few
TGTGCCAGCTCGTACCAGACGGAGGATACGCAGTATTTT
CASSYQTEDTQYF